This T cell receptor (beta chain) was sequenced during a study of cytomegalovirus exposure and HLA in healthy donors (dated by TCRdb to between 2016 and 2019). For the study in its entirety: In an earlier analysis of under 750 of the donors, 276 Gb of sequence data and some 100 million unique TCR beta sequences from some 170 million T cells were reported. Typing coverage varied by locus: about 629-640 donors for A, B, C, DRB1 and DQB1; approximately 500 for DQA1; more than 600 for DPA1; approximately 470 for DPB1. Among approximately 370 genotyped donors of the cohort, an average of around 240,000 unique TCR beta nucleotide sequences was sequenced per donor, of which 15% to 20% were non-productive. Approximately 310 gigabases of sequencing data and roughly 81 million unique TCR sequences made up an early release that covered approximately 700 HLA-typed donors. To study patterns of TCR occurrence, a later analysis re-analyzed previously published TCR beta repertoires from 700 or so donors and added high-resolution HLA genotyping. An earlier analysis of some 500 of the donors applied high-throughput TCR beta sequencing to assess whether each TCR beta V gene segment acted as functional or pseudogenic. Besides the first cohort of approximately 670 subjects, a separate validation cohort made up of 95 to 150 different subjects was used. Of the roughly 400 genotyped donors, approximately 83% fell in the genetic ancestry cluster associated with self-reported Caucasian donors. Class I and class II HLA loci were covered by the typing at four-digit resolution. The study profiled the T cell repertoires of under 850 subjects by immunosequencing and related them to cytomegalovirus serostatus. Rather than drawing on any new phenotypic data, the later analysis identified candidate immune exposures from TCR beta sequences and the way those sequences occurred across donors. All discovery cohort repertoires had been generated on a single sequencing platform. A later genetic analysis used genome-wide SNP genotypes for about three fifths of the roughly 700 donors, treating that subset as a discovery cohort. Donor age, sex, ethnicity and CMV serostatus were compiled together with the repertoire data. High-throughput TCR immunosequencing, statistical association of individual TCRs with disease status, and machine learning were combined to predict cytomegalovirus infection status. The aim of the study was to test whether cataloging public T cell receptors could identify signatures of past pathogen exposure. About five DR-DQ haplotypes were treated as single units for association and clustering because of strong linkage in the cohort. Study-level results and caveats: The only immune exposure information available for the cohort was CMV serostatus. A later genetic analysis associated a missense DCLRE1C variant with V-gene and J-gene trimming of TCR beta chains, and an independent cohort replicated the association. Only TCR beta chains were sequenced in this cohort, and the absence of alpha or paired-chain data limited detectable features. A cluster of highly shared sequence variants was judged likely to represent a technical artifact of the sequencing pipeline. Roughly uniform sequencing depth across donors was assumed in presence/absence analyses, although this assumption may not hold. In a later analysis, HLA-associated TCR beta chains were found to be more clonally expanded and to have lower generation probabilities than equally common non-associated chains. In a later genetic analysis, fewer N-insertions in productive TCRs were reported among donors in an Asian-associated ancestry cluster than the roughly 700-donor mean. Broadly in line with IMGT annotations, most TCR beta V segments showed up in productive rearrangements about 87% or about 30% of the time in an earlier analysis of some 590 of the donors. Linkage disequilibrium might explain the correlated functional status among segregating V segments, but an unknown experimental factor could not be ruled out. The classifier was reported to diagnose cytomegalovirus status with high specificity and sensitivity in both the original cohort and the validation cohort. According to a later analysis, parvovirus B19, influenza, CMV and Epstein-Barr virus appeared linked to several top co-occurrence clusters. In vitro tests confirmed that a few of the cytomegalovirus-associated TCR beta chains recognize cytomegalovirus antigens. In a later analysis, TCR association rates were found to vary across HLA loci, with the most associated TCRs seen for DRB1 alleles and the fewest for HLA-C alleles. At a false discovery rate of 0.05, a later analysis linked approximately 18,000 TCR beta sequences to specific HLA alleles. Because counts were too low, more than 15 rarely observed V segments, including chromosome 9 orphons, were excluded from the earlier analysis of a few hundred of the donors. A further reported finding was that TCR beta sequences accurately predicted the HLA-A and HLA-B alleles for most subjects in the first cohort. Because some donors lacked HLA typing at each locus, the association tests relied only on the typed subset. A total of about 180 TCR beta chains were listed by the study as associated with cytomegalovirus. A later analysis found that most CMV-associated TCR beta chains appeared HLA-restricted, with HLA associations seemingly driven largely by CMV exposure. The authors suggested that the approach could potentially be generalized to other disease states and immunological phenotypes. When HLA alleles, especially DR and DQ, strongly co-occurred, attributing TCR associations to individual alleles was difficult. While some public TCRs were present in many individuals, most TCR sequences turned up only very rarely across donors.

With regard to this clone: This clone's antigen is unknown. One base away there is no much larger clone; base qualities are not given.

The cohort consisted of 650 to 700 healthy bone marrow donors. At the time of sampling, every cohort member was nominally healthy, though immune exposures that went unrecorded were likely present. The donor tested CMV seronegative and was one of the 352 seronegative cohort members. Every donor gave a peripheral blood sample, and the peripheral blood mononuclear cells from that sample were used for TCR beta sequencing. The Qiagen DNeasy Blood Extraction Kit was used to extract genomic DNA from the blood cell samples. The method behind the library was the immunoSEQ multiplex PCR assay. For the multiplex PCR, a mixture combining 60 forward primers for TCR Vbeta segments and 13 reverse primers for TCR Jbeta segments was used. A multiplex PCR assay on genomic DNA amplified the CDR3 region of rearranged TCR beta genes. The Illumina HiSeq System was used to sequence the amplified TCR beta libraries as 87-base-pair reads. The study's processing was this. A later analysis counted some 80 million unique TCR beta chains across the 600 to 850 repertoires, and some 12 million of these chains were shared by at least two donors. A nearest-neighbor algorithm error-corrected the raw reads and collapsed the reads into unique sequences, merging closely related sequences to remove PCR and sequencing errors. Alignment of CDR3 sequences to IMGT reference sequences was used to assign V, D and J gene segments. For a sequence to be retained, at least a six-nucleotide match to both a V gene segment and a J gene segment was required. Rearrangements were classified as productive when the CDR3 lacked stop codons and remained in frame with V and J, and all other rearrangements were classified as non-productive. Following IMGT convention, CDR3 was defined as the stretch from the second conserved V-encoded cysteine to the conserved J-encoded phenylalanine. The earlier analysis of some 540 of the donors excluded any sequence lacking an unambiguous match to a single V gene segment. An earlier analysis of a few hundred of the donors called V segments functional above 56.7% productive rearrangements and segregating when the between-donor standard deviation exceeded 5%. A statistical classification framework was built to diagnose cytomegalovirus status from the catalog of TCR beta chain sequences. In a later analysis, V and J genes were assigned by comparing TCR nucleotide sequences against IMGT/GENE-DB human TR gene sequences. In a later analysis, CDR3 sequences and most-parsimonious VDJ recombination scenarios were assigned using the TCRdist pipeline. A later analysis defined each TCR beta chain by its CDR3 amino acid sequence plus V-gene family, and excluded reads lacking a unique V-gene family. A later analysis removed 550 to 650 highly shared, low-generation-probability nucleotide sequences to deal with suspected cross-contamination and a sequencing artifact. For each public chain, a later analysis derived a clonal expansion index from normalized ranks of inferred template counts within each repertoire. In a later analysis, generation probabilities were computed using a VDJ recombination model fitted to out-of-frame rearrangements, and the results were checked against IGoR. A later analysis scored TCR-TCR, TCR-HLA and TCR-CMV co-occurrence with hypergeometric tests, applying a repertoire-size bias correction to TCR pairs. In a later analysis, false discovery rates were estimated by permuting HLA or CMV assignments 20 times. In a later analysis, co-occurring TCRs were grouped using DBSCAN, and TCRdist sequence similarity was added for clustering within HLA-allele-positive subsets. Co-occurrence clustering excluded repertoires with fewer than 30,000 or more than 120,000 public chains, plus five with anomalous nucleotide sharing. The immuneACCESS repertoire file appears here via TCRdb, limited to in-frame rearrangements. These files lack a portion of the clones; in checked studies, under half of the deficit traces to unresolved V genes, and the cause of the others is not known. V, J and clone size are those of that table, while D and trimming were read from the DNA. In this sample the table shows 120,000 to 150,000 clones, around 77% of which occur a single time. 2% to 2.5% of the sample is held by the ten biggest clonotypes.

This sequence was found in a man younger than 40 in good health and CMV-seronegative. Sequenced: PBMCs.

The CDR3 loop reads CASSRDRGRVDTEAFF. The DNA sequence reads TGTGCCAGCAGCCGGGACAGGGGGCGCGTGGACACTGAAGCTTTCTTT. The receptor chain draws on TRBV4-2 and TRBJ1-1; the junction holds 12 bases that match TRBD1. Taken from the germline V gene, the CDR1 and CDR2 loops are LGHNA and YNFKEQ. Reading from cysteine to phenylalanine, the CDR3 counts 16 amino acids. Only the CDR3 portion is preserved as DNA: 48 bases, with reading frame beginning at the first base. Trimmed from V: 4 bases; trimmed from J: 3 bases; junction bases lacking a gene match: 6.